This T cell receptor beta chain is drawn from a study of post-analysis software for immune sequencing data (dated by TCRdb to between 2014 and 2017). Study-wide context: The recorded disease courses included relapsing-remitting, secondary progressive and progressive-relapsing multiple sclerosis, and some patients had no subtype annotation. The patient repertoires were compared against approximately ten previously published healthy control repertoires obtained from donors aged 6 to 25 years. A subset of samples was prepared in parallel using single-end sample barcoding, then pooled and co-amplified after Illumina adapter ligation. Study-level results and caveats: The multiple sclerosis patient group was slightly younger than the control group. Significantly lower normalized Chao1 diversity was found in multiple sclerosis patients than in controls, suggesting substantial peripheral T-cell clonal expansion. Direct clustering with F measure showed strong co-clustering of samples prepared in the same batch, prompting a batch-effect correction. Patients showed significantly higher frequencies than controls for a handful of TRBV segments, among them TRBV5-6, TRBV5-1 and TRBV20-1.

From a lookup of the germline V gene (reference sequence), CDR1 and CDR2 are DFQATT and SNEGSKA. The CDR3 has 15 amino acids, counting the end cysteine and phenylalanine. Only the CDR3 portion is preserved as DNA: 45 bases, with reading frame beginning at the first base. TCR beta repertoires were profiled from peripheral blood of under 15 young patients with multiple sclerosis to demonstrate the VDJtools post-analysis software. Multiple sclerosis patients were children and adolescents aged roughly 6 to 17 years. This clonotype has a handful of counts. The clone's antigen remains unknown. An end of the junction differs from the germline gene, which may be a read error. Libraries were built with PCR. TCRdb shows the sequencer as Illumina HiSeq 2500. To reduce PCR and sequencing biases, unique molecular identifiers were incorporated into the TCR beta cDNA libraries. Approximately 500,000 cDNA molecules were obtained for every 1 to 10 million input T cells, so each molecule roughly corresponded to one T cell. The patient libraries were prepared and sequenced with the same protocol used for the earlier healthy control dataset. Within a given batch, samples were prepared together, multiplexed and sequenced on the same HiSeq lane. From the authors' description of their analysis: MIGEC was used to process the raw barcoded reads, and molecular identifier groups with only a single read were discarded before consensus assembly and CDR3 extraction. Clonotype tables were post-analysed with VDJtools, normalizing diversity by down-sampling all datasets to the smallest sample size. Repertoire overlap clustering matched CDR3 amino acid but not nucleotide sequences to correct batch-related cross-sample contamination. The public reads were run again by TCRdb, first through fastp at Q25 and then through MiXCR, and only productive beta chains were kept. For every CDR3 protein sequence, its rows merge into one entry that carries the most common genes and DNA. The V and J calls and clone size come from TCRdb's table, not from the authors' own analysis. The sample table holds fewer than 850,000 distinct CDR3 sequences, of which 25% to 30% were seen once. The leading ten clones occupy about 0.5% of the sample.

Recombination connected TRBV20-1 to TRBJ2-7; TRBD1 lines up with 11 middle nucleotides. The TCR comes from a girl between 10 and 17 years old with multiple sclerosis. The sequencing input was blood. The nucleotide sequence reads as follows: TGCAGTGTTAGACCGGGACAGGGGGTAAGGTACGAGCAGTACTTC. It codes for CSVRPGQGVRYEQYF.